This T cell receptor beta chain was captured in a study of CXCR3-negative and CXCR3-positive naive CD8 T cells. Across the study: The libraries yielded 130 million to 150 million TRB reads, about 1.5 +/- 0.3 million each. Study-level points and caveats: Memory cells differed in TRBV-TRBJ usage, but naive CXCR3-negative and CXCR3-positive cells had similar usage. Hydrophobicity was higher for TRB CDR3s found in CXCR3-positive naive cells than in CXCR3-negative naive cells.

CDR1 and CDR2 (germline): SEHNR, FQNEAQ (reference sequence). The CDR3 consists of 12 residues. As for this clonotype: Its antigen is not identified.

5' RACE with UMI labels generated the TRB cDNA libraries. TCRdb reworked the 5' RACE reads into one entry per CDR3 protein, no DNA. The listing records 55,000 to 75,000 distinct CDR3 sequences. Naive CD8+ T cells displayed a CD45RO-CCR7+CD27+CD95- phenotype. Sequenced material: naive CXCR3+ CD8+ T cells from blood. Subset defined: CD45RO-CCR7+CD27+CD95- naive CD8+ T cells expressing CXCR3 (TNR3+). The receptor was derived from a human donor in good health. Some clones in this sample may be carry-over from other donors' samples. The V call is TRBV7-9, the J call TRBJ2-3. The CDR3 sequence: CASGPILDTQYF.